This TCR beta chain stems from a study of T cells in Graves' hyperthyroidism and ophthalmopathy. General observations from the study: Ophthalmopathy was told apart from stable hyperthyroidism by a 13 V-J model. Also found in blood were most expanded thyroid clonotypes above 0.001.

There are many counts of this clonotype. Its antigen is not known. Using RNA transcripts as the source, TCR beta CDR3 regions were amplified. A first-round RT-PCR of the TCR CDR3 used the HTBI primer set. TCRdb reprocessed the multiplex PCR reads with MiXCR, giving one entry per CDR3 protein. The repertoire consists of about 420,000 distinct CDR3 sequences, with about 15% occurring once and the leading ten covering approximately 7.5%. Thyroid ultrasound, orbital computed tomography, clinical symptoms, and serum thyroxine and TRAb underpinned diagnoses. The CDR3 loop spans 15 amino acids. Germline CDR1 and CDR2: KGHSH and LQKENI. The V end lost 6 bases, the J end lost 2 bases, and 17 bases lay between the germline ends.

Sequencing input: blood. The chain carries TRBV18 and TRBJ2-7, with D possibly called TRBD1 or TRBD2 (5 bases each). This receptor was taken from a woman aged 18-35 years with Graves' hyperthyroidism. The CDR3 region is CASSPTGKRAYEQYF. CDR3 nucleotides: TGTGCCAGCTCCCCAACAGGAAAGAGGGCCTACGAGCAGTACTTC. Full variable domain (outside the CDR3, taken from reference TRBV18 and TRBJ2-7): NAGVMQNPRHLVRRRGQEARLRCSPMKGHSHVYWYRQLPEEGLKFMVYLQKENIIDESGMPKERFSAEFPKEGPSILRIQQVVRGDSAAYFCASSPTGKRAYEQYFGPGTRLTVT.